These 17 T cell receptor beta chains share one sample of origin, sequenced in a study of T cell responses to AZD1222 COVID-19 vaccine. Profiled with immunoSEQ multiplex PCR; TCRdb holds only in-frame clones, not every one. The table lists around 79,000 clones, about 90% of them singletons. The starting material was peripheral blood, obtained on day 0 of AZD1222 vaccination. The receptors here all came from an adult in good health.

The chain recombines TRBV5-1 with TRBJ1-6; D is possibly TRBD1 (5 bases). CDR1 and CDR2 from the germline V gene are SGHRS and YFSETQ. V dropped 4 bases and J dropped 8 bases, with 19 bases sitting between them. CDR3 size: 16 residues. Written as DNA, the CDR3 is TGCGCCAGCAGCCTTGGGACTGCGACTAGGGATTCACCCCTCCACTTT. Residues: CASSLGTATRDSPLHF.

This clone came up a few times. The chain combines TRBV11-2 with TRBJ2-7, with a possible D match to TRBD2 (7 bases). This CDR3 is built from 14 residues. Germline CDR1 and CDR2: SGHAT and FQNNGV. V shed 1 base and J shed 3 bases, with 10 bases lying between them. CDR3 DNA sequence: TGTGCCAGCAGCTTAGTGGGAGGGGGCTACGAGCAGTACTTC. Its protein is CASSLVGGGYEQYF.

This clone was detected a few times. The V gene is TRBV7-9, the J gene TRBJ1-2, with D tentatively TRBD1 (6 bases). This CDR3 contains 16 residues. In germline, CDR1 is SEHNR, CDR2 FQNEAQ (reference sequence). V lost 7 bases and J 2 bases, leaving 20 bases between the germline ends. CDR3 in amino acids: CASTPRAGAGNYGYTF. As DNA, the CDR3 is TGTGCCAGCACCCCCCGGGCAGGGGCTGGGAACTATGGCTACACCTTC.

The V gene is TRBV7-9, the J gene TRBJ2-1; D gene uncertain. Germline V lookup: CDR1 SEHNR, CDR2 FQNEAQ (reference sequence). Between the trimmed V and J ends, which lost 2 bases and 8 bases, there was a span of 7 bases. The CDR3 is 12 residues long. As DNA, the CDR3 is TGTGCCAGCAGCTTATATGTCGATGAGCAGTTCTTC. Translating gives CASSLYVDEQFF.

CDR3 protein: CASSLTGQGSQPQHF. The CDR3 bases are TGTGCCAGCAGTTTAACCGGACAGGGGAGTCAGCCCCAGCATTTT. The chain combines TRBV27 with TRBJ1-5, with 9 positions matching TRBD1. The CDR3 runs to 15 residues. In germline, CDR1 is MNHEY, CDR2 SMNVEV (reference sequence). The trim removed 2 bases at V and 6 bases at J, leaving 5 bases unmatched.

This chain uses TRBV7-9 with TRBJ2-1; 8 nucleotides match TRBD2. V dropped 7 bases and J dropped 7; count of bases not matched to a gene: 6. CDR1 is SEHNR, CDR2 FQNEAQ, per germline (reference sequence). This CDR3 region has 13 residues. As DNA, the CDR3 is TGTGCCAGCAAGAGCGGGAGTCAGAATGAGCAGTTCTTC. It codes for CASKSGSQNEQFF.

Only one count was recorded for this clone. V is TRBV29-1 and J is TRBJ1-4; 8 positions match TRBD1. The V and J ends lost 6 bases and 7 bases, in that order; junction bases with no gene match: 13. The CDR3 extends over 15 amino acids. Germline assignment: CDR1 SQVTM and CDR2 ANQGSEA. CDR3 DNA: TGCAGCGTCCGAGGACAGGGAGGAGTAGGTGAAAAACTGTTTTTT. This encodes CSVRGQGGVGEKLFF.

Concerning this clone: At one of its ends the junction is not consistent with the germline gene, which may arise from a read error. The J gene is TRBJ2-3, the V gene TRBV28, with 9 bases matching TRBD2. CDR3 length: 14 amino acids. CDR1 and CDR2 from the germline V gene are MDHEN and SYDVKM. CDR3 region: CAGRWTSGTDTQYF. The CDR3 DNA reads TGTGCCGGCAGATGGACTAGCGGCACAGATACGCAGTATTTT.

The chain joins TRBV19 to TRBJ2-2, with 10 bases fitting TRBD1. The CDR3 covers 15 residues. V lost 5 bases and J lost 5; bases outside the gene matches: 5. The germline V gene has CDR1 LNHDA and CDR2 SQIVND (reference sequence). The CDR3 nucleotides are TGTGCCAGTAGTTCCGGACAGGGGGGTACCGGGGAGCTGTTTTTT. Translation gives CASSSGQGGTGELFF.

The table lists this clone with a count of one. V and J are TRBV5-5 and TRBJ2-7; D unclear. V was clipped by 0 bases and J by 7 bases, with 14 bases between them. The V gene's germline CDR1 is SGHKS and CDR2 YYEKEE (reference sequence). This CDR3 is built from 14 residues. The CDR3 DNA sequence: TGTGCCAGCAGCTTGGGGCAGGCCCAGGAGGAGCAGTACTTC. This codes for CASSLGQAQEEQYF.

V gene TRBV27 combines with J gene TRBJ1-1; D call uncertain. V lost 2 bases, J lost 0 bases, and 4 bases lay in between. This CDR3 contains 13 residues. The germline V gene has CDR1 MNHEY and CDR2 SMNVEV (reference sequence). CDR3 residues: CASSLGLNTEAFF. CDR3 coding DNA: TGTGCCAGCAGTTTAGGTCTGAACACTGAAGCTTTCTTT.

The J gene is TRBJ1-1, the V gene TRBV11-2, with 8 nucleotides matching TRBD1. The germline V gene has CDR1 SGHAT and CDR2 FQNNGV. The V gene end was trimmed by 3 bases and the J gene end by 4 bases; junction bases not matched to a gene: 7. CDR3 length: 15 amino acids. In DNA form, the CDR3 reads TGTGCCAGCAGCTTGGCGACAGGGGTGCGCACTGAAGCTTTCTTT. Translated: CASSLATGVRTEAFF.

The rearrangement links TRBV4-2 to TRBJ2-1; 8 positions match TRBD2. The CDR3 has 17 residues. CDR1 is LGHNA and CDR2 is YNFKEQ in the germline V gene. V shed 1 base and J 4 bases; nucleotides not matched to a gene: 9. Here the CDR3 DNA reads TGTGCCAGCAGCCAAGTTGGGGGACTAGGGGGTTACAATGAGCAGTTCTTC. This encodes CASSQVGGLGGYNEQFF.

This clone was seen more than once but under ten times. V and J are TRBV24-1 and TRBJ1-1, with D tentatively TRBD1 (6 bases). V dropped 9 bases and J dropped 4 bases, with 14 bases sitting between them. CDR3 length equals 13 residues. The germline V gene has CDR1 KGHDR and CDR2 SFDVKD. CDR3 in DNA: TGTGCCACCCGTTCGGGGGCGGGCACTGAAGCTTTCTTT. Translating it yields CATRSGAGTEAFF.

The chain uses TRBV18 and TRBJ2-1; D uncertain. The ends were cut back, 1 base at V and 6 bases at J, with 13 bases in the middle. This CDR3 region has 15 residues. CDR1 and CDR2 (germline): KGHSH, LQKENI. CDR3 region: CASSPLAISGNEQFF. The CDR3 DNA reads TGTGCCAGCTCACCACTAGCCATATCCGGCAATGAGCAGTTCTTC.

V is TRBV19 and J is TRBJ1-2; D gene uncertain. V lost 2 bases and J lost 3, with 13 bases in between. There are 15 residues in the CDR3. The germline V gene encodes CDR1 LNHDA and CDR2 SQIVND (reference sequence). This CDR3 is CASSISGGYDYGYTF. CDR3 DNA: TGTGCCAGTAGTATATCAGGAGGGTACGACTATGGCTACACCTTC.

This chain uses TRBV4-3 with TRBJ2-1; the D gene is possibly TRBD2 (6 bases). CDR1 and CDR2 (germline): LGHNA, YSLEER. Deletions cut 3 bases from V and 4 bases from J, with 13 bases between. This CDR3 is built from 15 residues. The CDR3 sequence is CASSQVAEAYNEQFF. The CDR3 nucleotides read TGCGCCAGCAGCCAGGTAGCGGAGGCGTACAATGAGCAGTTCTTC.